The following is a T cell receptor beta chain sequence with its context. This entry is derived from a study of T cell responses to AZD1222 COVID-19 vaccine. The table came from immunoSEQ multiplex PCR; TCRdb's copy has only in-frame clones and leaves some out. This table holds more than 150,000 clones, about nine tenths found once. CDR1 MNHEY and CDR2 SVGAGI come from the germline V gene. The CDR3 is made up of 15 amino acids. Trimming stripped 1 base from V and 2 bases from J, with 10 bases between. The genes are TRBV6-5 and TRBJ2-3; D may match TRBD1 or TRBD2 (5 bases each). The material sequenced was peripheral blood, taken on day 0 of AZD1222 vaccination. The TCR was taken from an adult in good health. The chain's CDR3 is CASSYWGMDTDTQYF. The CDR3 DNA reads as TGTGCCAGCAGTTACTGGGGGATGGACACAGATACGCAGTATTTT.